Listed below are T cell receptor beta chains from one sample, sequenced in a study of response to subunit inactivated influenza vaccine. One entry per CDR3 protein, called by TCRdb with MiXCR from the RT-PCR reads. In the table there are 450,000 to 550,000 distinct CDR3 sequences, less than 30% of which are singletons. The specimen comprised CD4+ T cells sorted from PBMCs, sampled 4 to 6 days after vaccination. The receptors originated from a man over 45 who received an inactivated influenza vaccine. Both conserved end residues are part of each CDR3. The D gene is left open where the match is weak. Size is stated for part of the rows, as once, few or many counts, or as a class when the clone is expanded.

>many|TRBD2|TRBV6-5|TRBJ2-1
TGTGCCAGCAGGACTAGCGGGCAGTACAATGAGCAGTTCTTC
CASRTSGQYNEQFF
>-|-|TRBV15|TRBJ1-5
TGTGCCACCAGCAGTGCCCGGAATCAGCCCCAGCATTTT
CATSSARNQPQHF
>-|TRBD1|TRBV6-5|TRBJ1-1
TGTGCCAGCAGTTACTCGGGCAGGGGGACCACTGAAGCTTTCTTT
CASSYSGRGTTEAFF
>many|-|TRBV4-2|TRBJ2-7
TGTGCCAGCAGCCAAGTAACCGGGGGCCCCTACGAGCAGTACTTC
CASSQVTGGPYEQYF
>many|TRBD2|TRBV20-1|TRBJ2-3
TGCAGTGCTGACGGGACTAGCGGGGGAGATACGCAGTATTTT
CSADGTSGGDTQYF
>many|-|TRBV5-1|TRBJ2-1
TGCGCCAGCAGCTTGTCAACGGGATTGAGCTCCTACAATGAGCAGTTCTTC
CASSLSTGLSSYNEQFF
>few|TRBD2|TRBV6-5|TRBJ2-1
TGTGCCAGCAGTTTCCGACTAGCGGGAGCTCGTGGCAATGAGCAGTTCTTC
CASSFRLAGARGNEQFF
>few|-|TRBV7-2|TRBJ2-2
TGTGCCAGCAGGAGCCGGGACGGAATCACCGGGGAGCTGTTTTTT
CASRSRDGITGELFF
>-|TRBD1|TRBV20-1|TRBJ1-4
TGCAGTGCTAGTCCGGGACAGGCTAATGAAAAACTGTTTTTT
CSASPGQANEKLFF
>few|-|TRBV5-1|TRBJ2-7
TGCGCCAGCAGCTTGGCTTTATCGGGACCCTCCTACGAGCAGTACTTC
CASSLALSGPSYEQYF
>-|-|TRBV7-2|TRBJ2-2
TGTGCCAGCAGCAATCAGGGTTCGAACACCGGGGAGCTGTTTTTT
CASSNQGSNTGELFF
>few|TRBD2|TRBV4-2|TRBJ2-5
TGTGCCAGCAGCCAAGTTCGGCCTATAGCGGGAGGGAGAGAGACCCAGTACTTC
CASSQVRPIAGGRETQYF
>-|TRBD2|TRBV7-9|TRBJ2-7
TGTGCCAGCAGCCCCTCCCTCCAGCGGGGGGCTTACGAGCAGTACTTC
CASSPSLQRGAYEQYF
>-|-|TRBV7-9|TRBJ2-3
TGTGCCAGCAGCTTAGCGGGGCTTCCAGATACGCAGTATTTT
CASSLAGLPDTQYF
>few|-|TRBV7-2|TRBJ2-2
TGTGCCAGCAGCTTAGCGGGGAAGAGGGTCGGGGAGCTGTTTTTT
CASSLAGKRVGELFF
>few|TRBD1|TRBV29-1|TRBJ1-2
TGCAGCGTTGGTGAGGCAGGGGGGTTTGGCTACACCTTC
CSVGEAGGFGYTF
>few|-|TRBV2|TRBJ2-1
TGTGCCAGCAGCTTACAGGGCAAAGGGTTCTTC
CASSLQGKGFF
>-|-|TRBV28|TRBJ2-1
TGTGCCAGCATGGGAAGGGGAGGCTACTACAATGAGCAGTTCTTC
CASMGRGGYYNEQFF
>many|-|TRBV5-6|TRBJ1-2
TGTGCCAGCAGCTCATGGGCGCACTATGGCTACACCTTC
CASSSWAHYGYTF
>-|-|TRBV11-1|TRBJ2-7
TGTGCCAGCAGCTTACTTTTCTCCTCCTACGAGCAGTACTTC
CASSLLFSSYEQYF
>-|-|TRBV5-1|TRBJ2-5
TGCGCCAGCAGCTTTTTCGGGGTTCAAGAGACCCAGTACTTC
CASSFFGVQETQYF
>-|-|TRBV5-3|TRBJ2-3
TGTGTCAGGGGCGGACTGCCAGCAAATTCCACAGATACGCAGTATTTT
CVRGGLPANSTDTQYF
>-|-|TRBV4-3|TRBJ2-2
TGCGCCAGCAGCCAAGACAGGGACCTCGGACCCGGGGAGCTGTTTTTT
CASSQDRDLGPGELFF
>few|TRBD2|TRBV20-1|TRBJ2-3
TGCAGTGCCAGCGGATTGACTAGCGGGAGGGACTTCACAGATACGCAGTATTTT
CSASGLTSGRDFTDTQYF
>once|TRBD1|TRBV12-3/TRBV12-4|TRBJ2-7
TGTGCCAGCAGTGTGGGACAGGGGATCGGCGAGCAGTACTTC
CASSVGQGIGEQYF
>-|-|TRBV10-3|TRBJ1-4
TGTGCCATCAGCCCTGAAGGTCCTTCTAATGAAAAACTGTTTTTT
CAISPEGPSNEKLFF
>many|-|TRBV12-3/TRBV12-4|TRBJ2-3
TGTGCCAGCAGCCCACGGGATACGCAGTATTTT
CASSPRDTQYF
>many|-|TRBV6-1|TRBJ1-3
TGTGCCAGCAGAACAGGGTACTCTGGAAACACCATATATTTT
CASRTGYSGNTIYF
>-|-|TRBV11-2|TRBJ2-2
TGTGCCAGCAGCCCAGCCCGGGGAGCTTACGCGAACACCGGGGAGCTGTTTTTT
CASSPARGAYANTGELFF
>-|TRBD1|TRBV9|TRBJ1-2
TGTGCCAGCAGCGCTGGGGACAGGGCTGGCTACACCTTC
CASSAGDRAGYTF
>-|-|TRBV11-2|TRBJ2-3
TGTGCCAGCAGCCCACAACCCCTCTCTTTGCGTACGCAGTATTTT
CASSPQPLSLRTQYF
>-|TRBD1|TRBV20-1|TRBJ2-1
TGCAGTGCTAGCTGGGACAGGGGTGGAGAGCAGTTCTTC
CSASWDRGGEQFF
>-|-|TRBV7-9|TRBJ2-7
TGTGCCAGCAGCTTAGAACGGAGGTCGCAGCAGTACTTC
CASSLERRSQQYF
>-|TRBD1|TRBV7-8|TRBJ1-2
TGTGCCAGCAGCCACCGGGCAGGGGGCGAGTATGGCTACACCTTC
CASSHRAGGEYGYTF
>-|-|TRBV7-2|TRBJ2-3
TGTGCCAGCAGCTTAGGCTGGGCGGAAGATACGCAGTATTTT
CASSLGWAEDTQYF
>few|TRBD1|TRBV10-1|TRBJ2-2
TGCGCCAGCAGTGTCCAGGGGGCAGGGACCGGGGAGCTGTTTTTT
CASSVQGAGTGELFF
>few|TRBD1|TRBV7-6|TRBJ2-5
TGTGCCAGCAGCTTAGTAGACAGGGAACAGACCCAGTACTTC
CASSLVDREQTQYF
>few|-|TRBV20-1|TRBJ2-7
TGCAGTGCTAGTGAGGGTCAGGGAACCTACGAGCAGTACTTC
CSASEGQGTYEQYF
>few|TRBD1|TRBV2|TRBJ1-1
TGTGCCAGCAGGCGGCTGACAGGGATCGACACTGAAGCTTTCTTT
CASRRLTGIDTEAFF
>-|-|TRBV20-1|TRBJ2-5
TGCAGTGCTAGAGATTTTTTGGGAACCCAAGAGACCCAGTACTTC
CSARDFLGTQETQYF
>-|TRBD1|TRBV28|TRBJ1-2
TGTGCCAGCAGTTCCTCGACAGGGGCTATCTATGGCTACACCTTC
CASSSSTGAIYGYTF
>few|-|TRBV5-1|TRBJ2-1
TGCGCCAGCAGCTTTGAGACAGACAATGAGCAGTTCTTC
CASSFETDNEQFF
>-|TRBD1|TRBV12-3/TRBV12-4|TRBJ1-1
TGTGCCAGCAGTTGGTTGACAGGGGGAGCCACTGAAGCTTTCTTT
CASSWLTGGATEAFF
>-|TRBD2|TRBV20-1|TRBJ2-3
TGCAGTGCTAGAAACCCACGGGGGAGCGGGGGAACTAGCACAGATACGCAGTATTTT
CSARNPRGSGGTSTDTQYF
>-|-|TRBV25-1|TRBJ1-2
TGTGCCAGCAGTGAATCAGACCACGCGTTCGACTATGGCTACACCTTC
CASSESDHAFDYGYTF
>-|-|TRBV15|TRBJ1-1
TGTGCCACCAGCAGAGAACAGGGTATGAACACTGAAGCTTTCTTT
CATSREQGMNTEAFF
>-|TRBD2|TRBV4-2|TRBJ2-5
TGTGCCAGCGGTGGGTGGACTAGCGGACTTCGTGGGGAGACCCAGTACTTC
CASGGWTSGLRGETQYF
>-|-|TRBV20-1|TRBJ1-1
TGCAGTGCGATGACGAGTAGGACGGGGAACACTGAAGCTTTCTTT
CSAMTSRTGNTEAFF
>-|-|TRBV20-1|TRBJ2-7
TGCAGTGCTTTCGCAGGGGCCAGCTCCTACGAGCAGTACTTC
CSAFAGASSYEQYF
>-|-|TRBV7-9|TRBJ1-1
TGTGCCAGCAGCTTAGTGGGCCTCACTGAAGCTTTCTTT
CASSLVGLTEAFF
>few|-|TRBV7-8|TRBJ2-3
TGTGCCAGCAGCTTACAACTAGCCGGGAGTGATACGCAGTATTTT
CASSLQLAGSDTQYF
>-|-|TRBV3-1|TRBJ2-7
TGTGCCAGCAGCAACGGACGGCCAGGAGAGCAGTACTTC
CASSNGRPGEQYF
>few|-|TRBV6-6|TRBJ2-5
TGTGCCAGCGGGCCAGGGGAACGGGAGACCCAGTACTTC
CASGPGERETQYF
>few|TRBD1|TRBV12-3/TRBV12-4|TRBJ2-1
TGTGCCAGCAGCTTTGACAGGGACAATGAGCAGTTCTTC
CASSFDRDNEQFF
>few|TRBD1|TRBV11-2|TRBJ1-1
TGTGCCAGCAGCTACTCCTTGACAGGGACCGAAGCTTTCTTT
CASSYSLTGTEAFF